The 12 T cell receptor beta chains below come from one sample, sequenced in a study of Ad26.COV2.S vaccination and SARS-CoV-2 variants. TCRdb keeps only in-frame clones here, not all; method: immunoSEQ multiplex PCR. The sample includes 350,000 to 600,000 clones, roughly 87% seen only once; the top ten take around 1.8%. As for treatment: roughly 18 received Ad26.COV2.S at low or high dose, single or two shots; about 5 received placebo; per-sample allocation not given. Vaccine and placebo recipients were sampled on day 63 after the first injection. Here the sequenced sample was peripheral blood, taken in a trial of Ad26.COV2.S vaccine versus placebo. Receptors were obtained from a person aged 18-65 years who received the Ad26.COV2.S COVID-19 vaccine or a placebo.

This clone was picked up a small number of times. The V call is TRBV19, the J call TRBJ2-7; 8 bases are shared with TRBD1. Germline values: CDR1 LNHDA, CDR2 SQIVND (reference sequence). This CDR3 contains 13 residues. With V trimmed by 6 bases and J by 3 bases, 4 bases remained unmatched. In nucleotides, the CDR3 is TGTGCCAGTAGCCTAGACAGGGGCTACGAGCAGTACTTC. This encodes CASSLDRGYEQYF.

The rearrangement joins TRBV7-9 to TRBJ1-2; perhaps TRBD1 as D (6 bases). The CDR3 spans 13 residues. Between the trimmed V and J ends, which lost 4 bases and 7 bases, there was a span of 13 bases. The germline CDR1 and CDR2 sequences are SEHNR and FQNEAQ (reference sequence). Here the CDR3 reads CASSSAGEGGYTF. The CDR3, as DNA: TGTGCCAGCAGCTCGGCAGGGGAGGGTGGCTACACCTTC.

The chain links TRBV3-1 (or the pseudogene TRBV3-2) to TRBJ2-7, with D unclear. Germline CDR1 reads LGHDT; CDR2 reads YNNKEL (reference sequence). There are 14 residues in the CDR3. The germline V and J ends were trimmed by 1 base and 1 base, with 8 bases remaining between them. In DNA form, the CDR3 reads TGTGCCAGCAGCCAAGTGGGCGAATCCTACGAGCAGTACTTC. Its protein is CASSQVGESYEQYF.

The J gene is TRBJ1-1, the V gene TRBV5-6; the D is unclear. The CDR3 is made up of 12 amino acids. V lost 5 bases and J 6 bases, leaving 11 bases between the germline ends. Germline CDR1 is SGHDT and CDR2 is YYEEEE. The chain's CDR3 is CASSRTGPEAFF. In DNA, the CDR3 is TGTGCCAGCAGTCGGACCGGGCCTGAAGCTTTCTTT.

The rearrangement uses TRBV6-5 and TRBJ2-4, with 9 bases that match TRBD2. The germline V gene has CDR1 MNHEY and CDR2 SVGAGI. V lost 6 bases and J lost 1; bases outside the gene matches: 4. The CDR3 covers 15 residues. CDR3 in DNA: TGTGCCAGCAGCCCCGGGACTAGCGCCAAAAACATTCAGTACTTC. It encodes CASSPGTSAKNIQYF.

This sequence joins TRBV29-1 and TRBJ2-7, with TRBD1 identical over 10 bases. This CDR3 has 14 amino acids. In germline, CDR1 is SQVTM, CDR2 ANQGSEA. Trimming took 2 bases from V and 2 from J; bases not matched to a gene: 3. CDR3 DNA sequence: TGCAGCGTTGAAAGGGGACAGGGGCCCTACGAGCAGTACTTC. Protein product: CSVERGQGPYEQYF.

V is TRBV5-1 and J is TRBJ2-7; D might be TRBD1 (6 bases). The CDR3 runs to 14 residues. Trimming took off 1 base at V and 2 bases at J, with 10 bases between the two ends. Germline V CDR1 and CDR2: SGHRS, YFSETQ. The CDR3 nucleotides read TGCGCCAGCAGCTTGAGGGGGTCTCCCTACGAGCAGTACTTC. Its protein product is CASSLRGSPYEQYF.

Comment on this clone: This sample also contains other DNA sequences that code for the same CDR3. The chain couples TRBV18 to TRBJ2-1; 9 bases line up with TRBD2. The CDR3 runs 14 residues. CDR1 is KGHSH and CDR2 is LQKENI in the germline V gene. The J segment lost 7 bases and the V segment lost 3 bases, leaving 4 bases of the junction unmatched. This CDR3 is CASSPSGSVNEQFF. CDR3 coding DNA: TGTGCCAGCTCACCTAGCGGGAGTGTGAATGAGCAGTTCTTC.

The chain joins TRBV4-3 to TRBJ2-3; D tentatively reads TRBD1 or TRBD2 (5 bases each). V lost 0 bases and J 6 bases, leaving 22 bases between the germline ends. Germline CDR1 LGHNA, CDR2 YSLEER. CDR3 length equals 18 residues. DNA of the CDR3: TGCGCCAGCAGCCAAGATAAATTGTCAGGGACGTTCACTGATACGCAGTATTTT. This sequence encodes CASSQDKLSGTFTDTQYF.

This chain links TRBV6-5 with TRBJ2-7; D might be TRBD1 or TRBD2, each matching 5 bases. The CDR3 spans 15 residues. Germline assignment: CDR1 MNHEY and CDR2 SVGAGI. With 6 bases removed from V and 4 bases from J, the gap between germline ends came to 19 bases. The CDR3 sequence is CASRPGPPIPYEQYF. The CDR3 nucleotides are TGTGCCAGCAGGCCGGGACCGCCGATCCCTTACGAGCAGTACTTC.

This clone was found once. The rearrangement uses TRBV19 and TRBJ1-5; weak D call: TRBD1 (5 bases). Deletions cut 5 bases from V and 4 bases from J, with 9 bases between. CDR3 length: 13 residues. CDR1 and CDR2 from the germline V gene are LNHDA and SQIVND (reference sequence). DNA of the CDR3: TGTGCCAGTAGTCGGGGGAGAAATCAGCCCCAGCATTTT. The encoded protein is CASSRGRNQPQHF.

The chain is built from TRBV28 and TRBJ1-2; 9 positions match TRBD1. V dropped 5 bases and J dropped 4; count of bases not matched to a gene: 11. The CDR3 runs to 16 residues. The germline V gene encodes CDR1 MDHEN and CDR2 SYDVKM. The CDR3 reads CASSPGTGFLGYGYTF. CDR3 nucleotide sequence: TGTGCCAGCAGTCCCGGGACAGGGTTTCTTGGCTATGGCTACACCTTC.